These 22 T cell receptor beta chains came from one sample sequenced in a study of control samples from healthy donors and cancer patients. Repertoires were generated with immunoSEQ multiplex PCR, while TCRdb's copy carries only in-frame clones and drops some. The sample shows around 97,000 clones, around 89% of them seen only once. The specimen sequenced was PBMCs. Every receptor here comes from a man in his fifties or sixties with lung cancer.

This clone was seen a single time. Other DNA sequences in this sample translate to the same CDR3. The chain couples TRBV6-5 to TRBJ1-2; possible D gene TRBD1, 6 bases. CDR1 is MNHEY and CDR2 is SVGAGI in the germline V gene. V shed 3 bases and J shed 4 bases, with 9 bases lying between them. This CDR3 comprises 13 residues. CDR3 in amino acids: CASSYTGTYGYTF. In nucleotides, the CDR3 is TGTGCCAGCAGTTATACAGGGACCTATGGCTACACCTTC.

This chain connects TRBV7-6 to TRBJ1-1; D gene uncertain. This CDR3 has 15 amino acids. V was shortened by 1 base and J by 4 bases, with 13 bases between the two germline ends. Looked up from germline, CDR1 is SGHVS and CDR2 is FNYEAQ. The CDR3 DNA is TGTGCCAGCAGCTTAGGGGAAATAATTAGCACTGAAGCTTTCTTT. Translating gives CASSLGEIISTEAFF.

V usage is TRBV5-6 and J usage is TRBJ1-1; 9 bases align to TRBD1. Germline V gene sequence: CDR1 SGHDT, CDR2 YYEEEE. The CDR3 has 18 residues. Germline trimming cut 2 bases from V and 0 bases from J; bases unmatched to any gene: 11. The CDR3 bases are TGTGCCAGCAGCTTTTTGGGATACAGGGGGCTGTTGAACACTGAAGCTTTCTTT. Its protein is CASSFLGYRGLLNTEAFF.

The genes are TRBV5-1 and TRBJ2-3; D might be TRBD1 (6 bases). This CDR3 comprises 14 residues. Germline V gene sequence: CDR1 SGHRS, CDR2 YFSETQ. Trimming cost V 0 bases and J 2 bases, with 7 bases left between them. The CDR3 nucleotides are TGCGCCAGCAGCTTGGGGGGACACACAGATACGCAGTATTTT. Protein: CASSLGGHTDTQYF.

The chain combines TRBV2 with TRBJ1-5; D is unresolved. The germline CDR1 and CDR2 sequences are SNHLY and FYNNEI. V was cut by 5 bases and J by 3 bases, with 11 bases left in between. This CDR3 has 14 residues. The CDR3 coding sequence is TGTGCCAGCAGTATCGGACGGATCAATCAGCCCCAGCATTTT. Translated, it gives CASSIGRINQPQHF.

In this sample, this clone turned up a few times. This chain links TRBV7-9 with TRBJ1-1; 7 positions match TRBD1. The CDR3 has 14 amino acids. Trimming removed 5 bases from V and 4 bases from J; junction bases left unmatched: 7. The germline V gene has CDR1 SEHNR and CDR2 FQNEAQ (reference sequence). This CDR3 is CASSPGGLATEAFF. CDR3 sequence (DNA): TGTGCCAGCAGCCCAGGGGGATTGGCCACTGAAGCTTTCTTT. Drawing the rest from reference TRBV7-9 and TRBJ1-1, the complete variable domain is DTGVSQNPRHKITKRGQNVTFRCDPISEHNRLYWYRQTLGQGPEFLTYFQNEAQLEKSRLLSDRFSAERPKGSFSTLEIQRTEQGDSAMYLCASSPGGLATEAFFGQGTRLTVV.

The rearrangement uses TRBV7-2 and TRBJ2-3; 9 nucleotides match TRBD1. There are 16 residues in the CDR3. Germline V gives CDR1 SGHTA, CDR2 FQGNSA. J was trimmed by 2 bases and V by 4 bases; bases with no gene match: 7. The CDR3 DNA is TGTGCCAGCAGCTCAGTCCGGGACAGGGACACAGATACGCAGTATTTT. Translating it yields CASSSVRDRDTDTQYF.

V is TRBV6-1 and J is TRBJ1-5, with no clear D. The germline gives CDR1 MNHNS, CDR2 SASEGT. This CDR3 comprises 12 residues. V was cut by 1 base and J by 7 bases, with 5 bases left in between. As DNA, the CDR3 is TGTGCCAGCAGTGAAGAAACGCAGCCCCAGCATTTT. Translated, it gives CASSEETQPQHF.

This chain uses TRBV24-1 with TRBJ2-5; maybe TRBD1 (5 bases). V shed 4 bases and J shed 4 bases, with 15 bases lying between them. Germline lookup yields CDR1 KGHDR and CDR2 SFDVKD. The CDR3 is 15 residues long. CDR3 nucleotide sequence: TGTGCCACCAGTGAACCGAGACAGCTTGGAGAGACCCAGTACTTC. Its translation: CATSEPRQLGETQYF.

J is TRBJ2-7 and V is TRBV30; D unclear. Trimming shortened V by 5 bases and J by 5 bases, and 19 bases separated the two germline ends. CDR1 GTSNPN and CDR2 SVGIG come from the germline V gene (reference sequence). This CDR3 has 14 amino acids. This CDR3 is CAWSRGGIMNEQYF. CDR3 DNA sequence: TGTGCCTGGTCAAGAGGTGGGATAATGAACGAGCAGTACTTC.

The J gene is TRBJ1-6, the V gene TRBV6-5, with D possibly TRBD1 on 6 matching bases. The V end was cut by 6 bases, the J end by 7 bases, with 13 bases between. The germline V gene encodes CDR1 MNHEY and CDR2 SVGAGI. The CDR3 totals 14 residues. The chain's CDR3 is CASRWTTGNSPLHF. In nucleotides, the CDR3 is TGTGCCAGCAGGTGGACCACAGGGAATTCACCCCTCCACTTT.

This clone has more than one count but fewer than ten. The chain recombines TRBV6-5 with TRBJ1-2; a possible D gene is TRBD1 (5 bases). V was trimmed by 6 bases and J by 5 bases, leaving 16 bases between them. Looked up from germline, CDR1 is MNHEY and CDR2 is SVGAGI. CDR3 size: 14 residues. CDR3 sequence reads: CASSQGAVGYGYTF. CDR3 bases: TGTGCCAGCAGCCAAGGGGCCGTGGGGTATGGCTACACCTTC.

The chain has TRBV7-2 and TRBJ1-5; D ambiguous. There are 15 residues in the CDR3. CDR1 is SGHTA, CDR2 FQGNSA, per germline. V was clipped by 1 base and J by 1 base, with 8 bases between them. In DNA, the CDR3 is TGTGCCAGCAGCTTAGGGCCACTAAGCAATCAGCCCCAGCATTTT. Its translation is CASSLGPLSNQPQHF.

The chain uses TRBV3-1 (or the pseudogene TRBV3-2) and TRBJ1-2; the D gene is possibly TRBD1 (5 bases). Trimming removed 5 bases from V and 10 bases from J, with 11 bases in between. Germline values: CDR1 LGHDT, CDR2 YNNKEL (reference sequence). The CDR3 has 11 amino acids. CDR3 sequence (DNA): TGTGCCAGCAGCGGCCGACAGTTCTACACCTTC. This translates into CASSGRQFYTF.

The chain joins TRBV4-2 to TRBJ1-1; D remains unclear. The CDR3 loop spans 11 amino acids. Germline V gives CDR1 LGHNA, CDR2 YNFKEQ. The V end was cut by 4 bases, the J end by 5 bases, with 5 bases between. The DNA of the CDR3 is TGTGCCAGCAGCCTGCGAACTGAAGCTTTCTTT. Its translation is CASSLRTEAFF.

This chain uses TRBV5-1 with TRBJ2-2, with D perhaps TRBD1 (5 bases). The CDR3 contains 14 residues. V gave up 2 bases and J gave up 7 bases, with 12 bases separating them. CDR1 is SGHRS and CDR2 is YFSETQ in the germline V gene. CDR3 sequence (DNA): TGCGCCAGCAGCTTCCAGGGATTCGGCGGGGAGCTGTTTTTT. Amino acid sequence: CASSFQGFGGELFF.

This clone was seen at least ten times. The V call is TRBV7-9, the J call TRBJ2-7; D is possibly TRBD1 (5 bases). The CDR3 has 14 residues. Germline V gives CDR1 SEHNR, CDR2 FQNEAQ (reference sequence). V was trimmed by 2 bases and J by 5 bases, leaving 13 bases between them. CDR3 residues: CASSLISQGHEQYF. CDR3 nucleotide sequence: TGTGCCAGCAGCTTAATAAGCCAGGGCCACGAGCAGTACTTC.

This sequence joins TRBV6-5 and TRBJ2-7; 9 nucleotides line up with TRBD2. The germline gives CDR1 MNHEY, CDR2 SVGAGI. The CDR3 totals 15 residues. V dropped 8 bases and J dropped 0; count of bases not matched to a gene: 8. CDR3 sequence reads: CASGAGTSLSYEQYV. Here the CDR3 DNA reads TGTGCCAGCGGGGCGGGGACTAGCCTCTCCTACGAGCAGTACGTC.

The rearrangement uses TRBV18 and TRBJ1-4; the D gene is possibly TRBD1 (5 bases). CDR1 and CDR2 from the germline V gene are KGHSH and LQKENI. Trimming removed 2 bases at V and 8 bases at J, with 15 bases between. The CDR3 runs 15 residues. The CDR3 DNA reads TGTGCCAGCTCACCATTGACGGGAGAGGGGGAAAAACTGTTTTTT. This codes for CASSPLTGEGEKLFF.

The CDR3 protein is CASSLRTGGSNVLTF. CDR3 nucleotide sequence: TGTGCCAGCTCACTCAGGACAGGGGGATCCAACGTCCTGACTTTC. The chain joins TRBV18 to TRBJ2-6, with 10 bases that match TRBD1. This CDR3 has 15 amino acids. V gave up 4 bases and J gave up 8 bases; unmatched junction bases: 5. In germline, CDR1 is KGHSH, CDR2 LQKENI.

This chain joins TRBV2 and TRBJ1-2; 9 positions match TRBD1. Germline assignment: CDR1 SNHLY and CDR2 FYNNEI. This CDR3 has 13 amino acids. V lost 5 bases, J lost 6 bases, and 4 bases stayed unmatched. CDR3 sequence (DNA): TGTGCCAGCAGTCGGACAGGGGCGGATGGCTACACCTTC. As protein: CASSRTGADGYTF.

This chain links TRBV18 with TRBJ2-1; 15 bases map to TRBD2. CDR3 size: 16 residues. V was clipped by 2 bases and J by 5 bases; unmatched bases: 1. The V gene's germline CDR1 is KGHSH and CDR2 LQKENI. DNA of the CDR3: TGTGCCAGCTCACCAGGACTAGCGGGGGGGAACAATGAGCAGTTCTTC. It translates to CASSPGLAGGNNEQFF.